These 2 T cell receptor beta chains share one sample of origin, sequenced in a study of blood T cell repertoires in COVID-19. Libraries were prepared by immunoSEQ multiplex PCR; TCRdb keeps only in-frame clonotypes and omits some of them. The data contain 200,000 to 250,000 clones, 81% of them singletons. The sample was PBMCs or T cells enriched from blood (not recorded which). The receptors were sampled from a woman between 45 and 65 years old with acute COVID-19.

V usage is TRBV2 and J usage is TRBJ2-2; 10 bases are shared with TRBD2. V gave up 6 bases and J gave up 7 bases; unmatched junction bases: 11. This CDR3 spans 16 amino acids. Germline V gene sequence: CDR1 SNHLY, CDR2 FYNNEI. The chain's CDR3 is CASRRSRTSGGGELFF. The CDR3 DNA follows: TGTGCCAGCAGGAGGAGTAGGACTAGCGGAGGCGGGGAGCTGTTTTTT.

There are a few counts of this clone. This chain links TRBV4-3 with TRBJ2-3; 10 positions match TRBD2. This CDR3 region has 17 residues. V was pared by 0 bases and J by 6 bases, with 9 bases of the junction left unmatched. Germline V gene data show CDR1 as LGHNA and CDR2 as YSLEER. The CDR3: CASSQDLPSGSKDTQYF. CDR3 DNA sequence: TGCGCCAGCAGCCAAGATTTGCCTAGCGGGAGTAAGGATACGCAGTATTTT.